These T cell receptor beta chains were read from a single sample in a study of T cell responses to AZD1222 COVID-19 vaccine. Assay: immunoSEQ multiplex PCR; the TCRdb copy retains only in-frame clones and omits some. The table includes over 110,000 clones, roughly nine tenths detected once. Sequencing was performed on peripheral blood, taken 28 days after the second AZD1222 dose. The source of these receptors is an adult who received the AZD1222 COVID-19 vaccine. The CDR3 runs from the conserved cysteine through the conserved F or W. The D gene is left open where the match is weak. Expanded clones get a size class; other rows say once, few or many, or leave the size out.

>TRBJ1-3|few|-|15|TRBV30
CAWSVLEGAGNTIYF
TGTGCCTGGAGTGTACTAGAAGGGGCGGGAAACACCATATATTTT
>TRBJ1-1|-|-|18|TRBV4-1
CASSQGYLGVSVNTEAFF
TGCGCCAGCAGCCAAGGGTATCTAGGGGTTTCAGTGAACACTGAAGCTTTCTTT
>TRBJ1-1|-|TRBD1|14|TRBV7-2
CASSSGTGGANPFF
TGTGCCAGCAGCTCTGGGACAGGGGGCGCAAACCCTTTCTTT
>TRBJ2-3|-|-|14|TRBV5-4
CASSQGASTDTQYF
TGTGCCAGCAGTCAAGGCGCTAGCACAGATACGCAGTATTTT
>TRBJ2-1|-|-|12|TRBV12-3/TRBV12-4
CASTRTLDEQFF
TGTGCCAGCACCCGGACTTTAGATGAGCAGTTCTTC
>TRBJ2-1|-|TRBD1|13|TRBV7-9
CASTRDSSYEQFF
TGTGCCAGCACACGGGACAGTTCTTATGAGCAGTTCTTC
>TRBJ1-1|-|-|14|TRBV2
CASSPGPGNFNALF
TGTGCCAGCAGTCCTGGACCGGGGAATTTCAATGCCCTTTTT
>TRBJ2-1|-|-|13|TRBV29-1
CSVRGTAFPIEFF
TGCAGCGTCCGCGGGACAGCTTTTCCCATAGAGTTCTTC
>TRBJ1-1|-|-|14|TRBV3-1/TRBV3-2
CASSQVGVNTEAFF
TGTGCCAGCAGCCAGGTAGGCGTGAACACTGAAGCTTTCTTT
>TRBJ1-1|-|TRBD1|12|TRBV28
CASGRDRGLAFF
TGTGCCAGCGGGAGGGACAGGGGGCTCGCTTTCTTT
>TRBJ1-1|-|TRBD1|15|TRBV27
CASSPRQGGRLEAFF
TGTGCCAGCAGTCCCCGACAGGGAGGCCGCCTGGAAGCTTTCTTT
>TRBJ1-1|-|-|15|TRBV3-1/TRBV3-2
CASSQDPGLDTEAFF
TGTGCCAGCAGCCAAGATCCGGGACTCGACACTGAAGCTTTCTTT
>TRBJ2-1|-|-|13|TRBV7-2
CASKRGANNEQFF
TGTGCCAGCAAAAGGGGTGCGAACAATGAGCAGTTCTTC
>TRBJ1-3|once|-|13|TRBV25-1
CASSDFYSGAIYF
TGTGCCAGCAGTGATTTCTACTCCGGAGCCATATATTTT
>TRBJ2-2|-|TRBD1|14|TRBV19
CASITGGHTGELFF
TGTGCCAGTATAACAGGGGGCCACACCGGGGAGCTGTTTTTT
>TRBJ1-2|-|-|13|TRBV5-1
CASSLVQGLSYTF
TGCGCCAGCAGCTTGGTTCAGGGGTTAAGCTACACCTTC
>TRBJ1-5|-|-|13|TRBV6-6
CALGVMGNQPQHF
TGTGCCCTGGGTGTGATGGGCAATCAGCCCCAGCATTTT
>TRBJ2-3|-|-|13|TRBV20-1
CSASLTAPDTQYF
TGCAGTGCTAGTTTGACGGCTCCAGATACGCAGTATTTT
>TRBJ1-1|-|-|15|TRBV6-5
CASSYAGAPNTEAFF
TGTGCCAGCAGTTATGCGGGTGCCCCGAACACTGAAGCTTTCTTT
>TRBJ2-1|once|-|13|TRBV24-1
CATSDFSGNEQFF
TGTGCCACCAGTGATTTCTCCGGAAATGAGCAGTTCTTC
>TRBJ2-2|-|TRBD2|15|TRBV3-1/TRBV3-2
CASSSRLARSGELFF
TGTGCCAGCAGCTCCAGACTAGCAAGGTCCGGGGAGCTGTTTTTT
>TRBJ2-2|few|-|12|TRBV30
CAWSPLGGELFF
TGTGCCTGGAGTCCCCTTGGCGGGGAGCTGTTTTTT
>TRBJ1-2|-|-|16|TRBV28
CASSLLVRGGDYGYTF
TGTGCCAGCAGCCTCCTCGTTAGGGGAGGTGACTATGGCTACACCTTC